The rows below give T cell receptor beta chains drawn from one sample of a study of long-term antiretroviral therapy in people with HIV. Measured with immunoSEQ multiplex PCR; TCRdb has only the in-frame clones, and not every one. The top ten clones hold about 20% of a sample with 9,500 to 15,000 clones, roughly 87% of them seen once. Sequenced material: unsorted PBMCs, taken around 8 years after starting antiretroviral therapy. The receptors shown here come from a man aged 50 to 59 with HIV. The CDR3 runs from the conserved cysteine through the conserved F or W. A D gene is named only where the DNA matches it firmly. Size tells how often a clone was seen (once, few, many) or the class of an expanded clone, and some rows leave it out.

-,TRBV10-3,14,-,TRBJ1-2,TGTGCCATCAGTGAGTCGATGACAGCCTATGGCTACACCTTC,CAISESMTAYGYTF
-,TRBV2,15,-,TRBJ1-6,TGTGCCAGCAAGCAGTCGAGCTCCTATAATTCACCCCTCCACTTT,CASKQSSSYNSPLHF
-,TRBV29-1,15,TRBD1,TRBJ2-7,TGCAGCGTTGAAGTGGTGGGACAGGTCTTCTACGAGCAGTACTTC,CSVEVVGQVFYEQYF
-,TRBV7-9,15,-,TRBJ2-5,TGTGCCAGCAGCCCCAGACTAGATCTGAAGGAGACCCAGTACTTC,CASSPRLDLKETQYF
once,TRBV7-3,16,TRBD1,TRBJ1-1,TGTGCCAGCAGCTTAACCGGACAGGGATCCAATACTGAAGCTTTCTTT,CASSLTGQGSNTEAFF
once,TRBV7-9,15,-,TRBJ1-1,TGTGCCAGCAGCTTAGTTGGCAGGGGGAACACTGAAGCTTTCTTT,CASSLVGRGNTEAFF
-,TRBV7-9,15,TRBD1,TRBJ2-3,TGTGCCAGCAGCTTAGCCGGGACAGGGTCAGATACGCAGTATTTT,CASSLAGTGSDTQYF
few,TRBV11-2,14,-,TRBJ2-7,TGTGCCAGCAGCTTAGACTGGGGGGGGCGCGAGCAGTACTTC,CASSLDWGGREQYF
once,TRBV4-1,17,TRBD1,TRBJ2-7,TGCGCCAGCAGCCAAGAGTACGCCCCGGGACAGGGCTACGAGCAGTACTTC,CASSQEYAPGQGYEQYF
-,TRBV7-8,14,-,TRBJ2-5,TGTGCCAGCAGCTCTGACTTGTACCAAGAGACCCAGTACTTC,CASSSDLYQETQYF
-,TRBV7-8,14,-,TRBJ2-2,TGTGCCAGCATATTAACAGGAGAGACCGGGGAGCTGTTTTTT,CASILTGETGELFF
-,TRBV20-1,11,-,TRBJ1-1,TGCAGTGCTAGGTGGGGGGCAGAAGCTTTCTTT,CSARWGAEAFF
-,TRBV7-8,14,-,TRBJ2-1,TGTGCCAGCAGCCCTATGGGGGGTTACAATGAGCAGTTCTTC,CASSPMGGYNEQFF
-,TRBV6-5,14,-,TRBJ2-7,TGTGCCAGCAGTCCTTGGGCGGGGACCTACGAGCAGTACTTC,CASSPWAGTYEQYF
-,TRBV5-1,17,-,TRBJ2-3,TGCGCCAGCAGCTTGGCCGGGGGCGGAATGGACACAGATACGCAGTATTTT,CASSLAGGGMDTDTQYF
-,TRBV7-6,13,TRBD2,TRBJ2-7,TGTGCCAGCAGCTTAAGCGGGGTTTACGAGCAGTACTTC,CASSLSGVYEQYF
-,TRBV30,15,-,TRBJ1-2,TGTGCCTGGAGTGACCTAGATTTTGCGGGCTATGGCTACACCTTC,CAWSDLDFAGYGYTF
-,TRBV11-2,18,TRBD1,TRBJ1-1,TGTGCCAGCAGCTCCCTTAGATCGCAGGGGGCGCTGGGCACTGAAGCTTTCTTT,CASSSLRSQGALGTEAFF
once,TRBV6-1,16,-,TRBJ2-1,TGTGCCAGCAGTGAAGAGGGGTGGAGCTCCTACAATGAGCAGTTCTTC,CASSEEGWSSYNEQFF
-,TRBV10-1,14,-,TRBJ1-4,TGCGCCAGCAGTGAGTCGATAAATGGTGAAAAACTGTTTTTT,CASSESINGEKLFF
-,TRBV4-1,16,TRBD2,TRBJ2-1,TGCGCCAGCAGCGCGCTAGCGGGGGGGCGATACAATGAGCAGTTCTTC,CASSALAGGRYNEQFF
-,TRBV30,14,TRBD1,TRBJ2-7,TGTGCCTGGAGTCCCTCGGGACAGTACTACGAGCAGTACTTC,CAWSPSGQYYEQYF
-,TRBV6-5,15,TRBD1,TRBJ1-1,TGTGCCAGCAGTTACGTCCCAGGGGGGTGGGCTGAAGCTTTCTTT,CASSYVPGGWAEAFF
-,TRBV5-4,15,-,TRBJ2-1,TGTGCCAGCAGCGGGACTCTGAGCTCCTACAATGAGCAGTTCTTC,CASSGTLSSYNEQFF
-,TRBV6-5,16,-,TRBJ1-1,TGTGCCAGCAGTTACGACTGGGACACCTCAAACACTGAAGCTTTCTTT,CASSYDWDTSNTEAFF
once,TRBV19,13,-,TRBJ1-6,TGTGCCAGTAGTGGCAGGATTTATTCACCCCTCCACTTT,CASSGRIYSPLHF
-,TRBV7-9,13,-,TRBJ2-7,TGTGCCAGCAGAGCGGACGGAACCTACGAGCAGTACTTC,CASRADGTYEQYF